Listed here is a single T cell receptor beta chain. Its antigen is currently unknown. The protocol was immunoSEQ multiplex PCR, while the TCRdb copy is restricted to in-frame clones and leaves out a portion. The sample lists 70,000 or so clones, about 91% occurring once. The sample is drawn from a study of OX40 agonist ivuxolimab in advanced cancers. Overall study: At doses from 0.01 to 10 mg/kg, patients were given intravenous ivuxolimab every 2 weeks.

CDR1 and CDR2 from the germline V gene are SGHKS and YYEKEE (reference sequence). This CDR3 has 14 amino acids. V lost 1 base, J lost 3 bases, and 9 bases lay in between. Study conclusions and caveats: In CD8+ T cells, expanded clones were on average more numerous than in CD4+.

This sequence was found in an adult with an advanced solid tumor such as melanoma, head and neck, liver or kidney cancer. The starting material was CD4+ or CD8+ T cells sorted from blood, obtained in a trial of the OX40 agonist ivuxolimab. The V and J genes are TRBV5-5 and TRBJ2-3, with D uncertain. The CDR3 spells CASSLLRQTDTQYF. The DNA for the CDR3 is TGTGCCAGCAGCTTGCTTCGGCAGACAGATACGCAGTATTTT.